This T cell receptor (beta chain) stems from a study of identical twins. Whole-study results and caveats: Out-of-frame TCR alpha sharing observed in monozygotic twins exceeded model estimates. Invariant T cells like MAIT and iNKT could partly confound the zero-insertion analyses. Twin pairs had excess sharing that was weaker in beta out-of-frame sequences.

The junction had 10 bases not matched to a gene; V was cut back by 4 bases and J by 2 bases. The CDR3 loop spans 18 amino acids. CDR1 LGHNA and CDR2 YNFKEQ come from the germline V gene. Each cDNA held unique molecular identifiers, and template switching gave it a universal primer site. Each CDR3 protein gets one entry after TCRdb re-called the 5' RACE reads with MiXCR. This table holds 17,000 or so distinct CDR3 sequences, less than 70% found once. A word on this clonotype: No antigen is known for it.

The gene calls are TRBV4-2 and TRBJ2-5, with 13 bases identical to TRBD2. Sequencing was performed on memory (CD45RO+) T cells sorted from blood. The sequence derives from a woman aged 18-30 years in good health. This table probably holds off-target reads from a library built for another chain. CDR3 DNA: TGTGCCAGCAGCCGAAGGACTAGCGGGAGAGGGGGACAAGAGACCCAGTACTTC. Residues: CASSRRTSGRGGQETQYF.